This T cell receptor (beta chain) was recovered during a study of T cells in Graves' hyperthyroidism and ophthalmopathy (dated by TCRdb to 2018 to 2020). About the investigation overall: Peripheral blood samples were taken at the time of initial diagnosis, prior to any treatment. The study also compared thyroid tissue and blood T-cell repertoires from roughly six Graves' hyperthyroidism patients. Prospective prediction of ophthalmopathy was tested in an independent validation cohort consisting of roughly 19 hyperthyroidism patients and some 17 patients who later progressed to ophthalmopathy. A discovery cohort of roughly 100 patients, approximately 44 with Graves' ophthalmopathy and 57 with stable Graves' hyperthyroidism, was used to find distinguishing TCR V-J signatures. The approximately 100 discovery patients were randomly divided into training and test sets at a 7:3 ratio. After blood sampling, hyperthyroidism patients were treated with methimazole at a starting dose of 30 mg daily, and ophthalmopathy patients were treated with high-dose intravenous methylprednisolone. The paper describes TCR Vbeta CDR3 sequencing of around 140 peripheral blood samples, made up of fewer than 50 ophthalmopathy patients, around 73 hyperthyroidism patients and around 17 progressor patients. Study-wide conclusions, independent of this receptor: Most expanded thyroid clonotypes (frequency above 0.001) were also found in blood, which suggests that blood repertoires may mirror thyroid immune responses. During validation, the model predicted progression to ophthalmopathy a median of around 6 months ahead of onset, with almost 71% sensitivity and more than 72% specificity. Sample size was not statistically predetermined, and blinding of investigators to group allocation was not performed. Ophthalmopathy was separated from stable hyperthyroidism by a 13 V-J signature model, with over 85% sensitivity and about 81% specificity obtained in cross-validation and 80%/75% obtained in testing.

The TCR beta CDR3 regions were amplified from RNA transcripts. A first-round RT-PCR of the TCR CDR3 used the HTBI primer set with the Qiagen OneStep RT-PCR kit. Libraries were constructed in a second round of multiplex PCR, after which size selection and purification were carried out. Libraries were sequenced paired-end with 100 bp reads on an Illumina HiSeq2000. The paper's data handling went like this. SOAPnuke was used to process the raw data, removing reads that contained adapters or uncalled bases, had a mean Phred below 15, or lacked an exact match to the constant primer or identifier. COPE v1.2.5 was used to merge the high-quality paired reads, and each unique nucleotide sequence was defined as a clonotype. MiTCR v1.1 was used to align the clonotypes against IMGT TRBV, TRBD and TRBJ reference segments. Only V-J combinations with frequency above 0.0001, covering 99% to 99.2% of repertoires, were analysed. The TCS score was defined as F50 (clonal expansion) divided by E x V (chaos), with BLOSUM62-based TCRdist calculated between CDR3 peptides within each V-J. Welch's t-statistics and random forest reduced around 520 V-J features to 13, which were used in a naive Bayes classifier (R e1071). TCRdb reprocessing: public reads trimmed at Q25 with fastp, clones called with MiXCR, in-frame beta chains kept. Each CDR3 protein appears once, grouped with its most common genes and DNA. The V and J calls and clone size are TCRdb's, not the authors'. Within this sample are about 360,000 distinct CDR3 sequences, with approximately 20% of them counted one time only. Jointly, the top ten make up 3% to 4.5% of the sample.

The CDR3 holds 15 amino acids from the cysteine to the phenylalanine. Of all the DNA, just the CDR3 is kept, 45 bases in frame from base 1. V ends up 5 bases short and J 3 bases short, with an unmatched junction base count of 8. From the germline V gene, CDR1 is SGHAT and CDR2 is FQNNGV. Stable Graves' hyperthyroidism was defined as the absence of progression to ophthalmopathy over 18 months of follow-up. Hyperthyroidism patients were newly diagnosed, with disease duration under 2 months, and aged 18 to 65 years. The study excluded patients with uncontrolled infections, other autoimmune diseases, pregnancy or lactation. Diagnoses were established on the basis of clinical symptoms, serum thyroxine and TRAb, thyroid ultrasound, and orbital computed tomography. PBMCs were isolated from around 10 ml of fresh peripheral blood by Ficoll-Paque density gradient centrifugation. Total RNA was extracted using Trizol reagent, and RNA quality was assessed on an Agilent 2100 Bioanalyzer.

This clonotype was detected only a few times. Its antigen target is currently unknown. No clone much larger than this one lies a single base away; base qualities are absent. The sequence derives from a young woman with Graves' hyperthyroidism. The rearranged segments are TRBV11-2 and TRBJ2-7; 9 central bases correspond to TRBD1. The sequenced material came from blood. The nucleotides are TGTGCCAGCAGCGACCGCGGACAGGGGTACTACGAGCAGTACTTC. It codes for CASSDRGQGYYEQYF.